These T cell receptor beta chains were read from a single sample in a study of cytomegalovirus exposure and HLA in healthy donors. Data came from immunoSEQ multiplex PCR; TCRdb stores just in-frame clones and leaves some out. Of about 140,000 clones in the sample, approximately 80% are singletons; the top ten hold approximately 2.3%. Sequencing was done on a sample of PBMCs. These receptors all come from a male donor in good health and CMV-seronegative. CDR3s include the opening cysteine and the closing phenylalanine or tryptophan. The D gene is left open where the match is weak. A clone size is listed for some rows: how often the clone was seen (once, few, many), or a class if it is expanded.

abundance: -; j_gene: TRBJ2-7; len: 17; d_gene: TRBD2; v_gene: TRBV18; CDR3nt: TGTGCCAGCTCACCATTTGGCGGCACCGGGACTACCTACGAGCAGTACTTC; CDR3aa: CASSPFGGTGTTYEQYF
abundance: -; j_gene: TRBJ1-4; len: 17; d_gene: -; v_gene: TRBV4-2; CDR3nt: TGTGCCAGCAGCCAAGCCTGGGGGCCAGCAACTAATGAAAAACTGTTTTTT; CDR3aa: CASSQAWGPATNEKLFF
abundance: few; j_gene: TRBJ2-6; len: 15; d_gene: -; v_gene: TRBV7-9; CDR3nt: TGTGCCAGCAGCTTCGAGCTCTCTGGGGCCAACGTCCTGACTTTC; CDR3aa: CASSFELSGANVLTF
abundance: -; j_gene: TRBJ1-2; len: 14; d_gene: -; v_gene: TRBV5-6; CDR3nt: TGTGCCAGCAGCTTCTCCGACTTTAACGATGGCTACACCTTC; CDR3aa: CASSFSDFNDGYTF
abundance: -; j_gene: TRBJ2-7; len: 18; d_gene: TRBD2; v_gene: TRBV7-2; CDR3nt: TGTGCCAGCAGCTTAGGGGCGGGACTAGCGGGTCGTCTCTACGAGCAGTACTTC; CDR3aa: CASSLGAGLAGRLYEQYF
abundance: -; j_gene: TRBJ2-1; len: 14; d_gene: -; v_gene: TRBV29-1; CDR3nt: TGCAGCGTTGGGTATGTTGGGCAGGGCAATGAGCAGTTCTTC; CDR3aa: CSVGYVGQGNEQFF
abundance: -; j_gene: TRBJ2-7; len: 14; d_gene: TRBD1; v_gene: TRBV27; CDR3nt: TGTGCCAGCAGTGCCGAGGGGGCTCATTTCGAGCAGTACTTC; CDR3aa: CASSAEGAHFEQYF
abundance: -; j_gene: TRBJ2-1; len: 13; d_gene: -; v_gene: TRBV15; CDR3nt: TGTGCCACCTCAGCGGTCTCCTACAATGAGCAGTTCTTC; CDR3aa: CATSAVSYNEQFF
abundance: -; j_gene: TRBJ2-2; len: 16; d_gene: -; v_gene: TRBV5-5; CDR3nt: TGTGCCAGCAGCTCCCGGGTACTGGAGGACACCGGGGAGCTGTTTTTT; CDR3aa: CASSSRVLEDTGELFF
abundance: -; j_gene: TRBJ2-7; len: 16; d_gene: -; v_gene: TRBV7-8; CDR3nt: TGTGCCAGCAGCAAAGCGGTGGGCAGAATCTCCTACGAGCAGTACTTC; CDR3aa: CASSKAVGRISYEQYF
abundance: -; j_gene: TRBJ2-2; len: 13; d_gene: -; v_gene: TRBV25-1; CDR3nt: TGTGCCAGCCCCGACAGATACACCGGGGAGCTGTTTTTT; CDR3aa: CASPDRYTGELFF
abundance: -; j_gene: TRBJ1-1; len: 11; d_gene: -; v_gene: TRBV20-1; CDR3nt: TGCAGTGCTAGTACCGGTTATGAAGCTTTCTTT; CDR3aa: CSASTGYEAFF
abundance: once; j_gene: TRBJ2-7; len: 12; d_gene: TRBD2; v_gene: TRBV30; CDR3nt: TGTGGAAGCGGGAGTCCCTCCTACGAGCAGTACTTC; CDR3aa: CGSGSPSYEQYF
abundance: -; j_gene: TRBJ2-7; len: 12; d_gene: -; v_gene: TRBV19; CDR3nt: TGTGCCAGTAGTCCCACAGGCTACGAGCAGTACTTC; CDR3aa: CASSPTGYEQYF
abundance: -; j_gene: TRBJ2-3; len: 16; d_gene: TRBD2; v_gene: TRBV4-3; CDR3nt: TGCGCCAGCAGCCAAGAAATTGCGGGAGGGCCAGATACGCAGTATTTT; CDR3aa: CASSQEIAGGPDTQYF
abundance: -; j_gene: TRBJ1-5; len: 13; d_gene: -; v_gene: TRBV9; CDR3nt: TGTGCCAGCAGCGGCCCCGAGAATCAGCCCCAGCATTTT; CDR3aa: CASSGPENQPQHF
abundance: -; j_gene: TRBJ2-3; len: 14; d_gene: TRBD2; v_gene: TRBV19; CDR3nt: TGTGCCAGTAACTCCGGGACTAGTTCAGATACGCAGTATTTT; CDR3aa: CASNSGTSSDTQYF
abundance: -; j_gene: TRBJ2-1; len: 13; d_gene: -; v_gene: TRBV29-1; CDR3nt: TGCAGCGTTGAAGAAGACAGCCCCCCGGTTCCGTTCTTC; CDR3aa: CSVEEDSPPVPFF
abundance: -; j_gene: TRBJ1-3; len: 15; d_gene: -; v_gene: TRBV7-9; CDR3nt: TGTGCCAGCAGCCCGACAGCGAGCTCTGGAAACACCATATATTTT; CDR3aa: CASSPTASSGNTIYF
abundance: -; j_gene: TRBJ2-2; len: 15; d_gene: TRBD2; v_gene: TRBV5-1; CDR3nt: TGCGCCAGCAGCTTGTGGCGGGAGAGAACCGGGGAGCTGTTTTTT; CDR3aa: CASSLWRERTGELFF
abundance: many; j_gene: TRBJ2-3; len: 17; d_gene: TRBD2; v_gene: TRBV4-3; CDR3nt: TGCGCCAGCAGCCCCCGATGGGGCGGGAGGGCCGCAGATACGCAGTATTTT; CDR3aa: CASSPRWGGRAADTQYF
abundance: -; j_gene: TRBJ2-7; len: 17; d_gene: TRBD1; v_gene: TRBV4-3; CDR3nt: TGCGCCAGCAGCCAAGTCTGGCCGGACAGGGAATCCTACGAGCAGTACTTC; CDR3aa: CASSQVWPDRESYEQYF
abundance: -; j_gene: TRBJ2-7; len: 13; d_gene: -; v_gene: TRBV9; CDR3nt: TGTGCCAGCAGCGTGGCAAGCTCCTACGAGCAGTACTTC; CDR3aa: CASSVASSYEQYF
abundance: -; j_gene: TRBJ1-1; len: 15; d_gene: -; v_gene: TRBV4-1; CDR3nt: TGCGCCAGCACCGAATTGGGGGGGCCGAACACTGAAGCTTTCTTT; CDR3aa: CASTELGGPNTEAFF
abundance: -; j_gene: TRBJ1-1; len: 13; d_gene: -; v_gene: TRBV6-5; CDR3nt: TGTGCCAGCAGTGACCGAGGGAACACTGAAGCTTTCTTT; CDR3aa: CASSDRGNTEAFF
abundance: -; j_gene: TRBJ2-3; len: 15; d_gene: -; v_gene: TRBV2; CDR3nt: TGTGCCAGCAGAAGACTAGAGGAGGTTTCAGATACGCAGTATTTT; CDR3aa: CASRRLEEVSDTQYF
abundance: -; j_gene: TRBJ2-1; len: 14; d_gene: -; v_gene: TRBV7-8; CDR3nt: TGTGCCAGCAGCTTACTCGGGAACTACAATGAGCAGTTCTTC; CDR3aa: CASSLLGNYNEQFF
abundance: -; j_gene: TRBJ2-2; len: 17; d_gene: -; v_gene: TRBV27; CDR3nt: TGTGCCAGCAGTCCCTACCAAGGACAGAGGGACACCGGGGAGCTGTTTTTT; CDR3aa: CASSPYQGQRDTGELFF
abundance: -; j_gene: TRBJ2-7; len: 14; d_gene: -; v_gene: TRBV6-6; CDR3nt: TGTGCCAGCAGTCTCAGTCTTGAGGCCTGGGAGCAGTACTTC; CDR3aa: CASSLSLEAWEQYF
abundance: -; j_gene: TRBJ2-7; len: 16; d_gene: -; v_gene: TRBV27; CDR3nt: TGTGCCAGCAGTTTATCCTATGAGGGACACGACTACGAGCAGTACTTC; CDR3aa: CASSLSYEGHDYEQYF
abundance: -; j_gene: TRBJ2-3; len: 11; d_gene: -; v_gene: TRBV20-1; CDR3nt: TGCAGTGCTAAGTGGAGTTATACGCAGTATTTT; CDR3aa: CSAKWSYTQYF
abundance: -; j_gene: TRBJ2-3; len: 15; d_gene: -; v_gene: TRBV27; CDR3nt: TGTGCCAGCAGTCCCCTAAACCTCCCCACAGATACGCAGTATTTT; CDR3aa: CASSPLNLPTDTQYF
abundance: -; j_gene: TRBJ2-5; len: 13; d_gene: TRBD2; v_gene: TRBV5-4; CDR3nt: TGTGCCAGCCGGGGGAGGGGAGAAGAGACCCAGTACTTC; CDR3aa: CASRGRGEETQYF
abundance: -; j_gene: TRBJ1-2; len: 16; d_gene: -; v_gene: TRBV23-1; CDR3nt: TGCGCCAGCAGTCTGCCTAGCCCCGGGAACTTTGATGGCTACACCTTC; CDR3aa: CASSLPSPGNFDGYTF
abundance: -; j_gene: TRBJ1-2; len: 15; d_gene: -; v_gene: TRBV5-4; CDR3nt: TGTGCCAGCAGCTTGGCAGGGGCCCACATCTATGGCTACACCTTC; CDR3aa: CASSLAGAHIYGYTF
abundance: once; j_gene: TRBJ2-5; len: 16; d_gene: -; v_gene: TRBV6-6; CDR3nt: TGTGCCAGCAAGGAAGTTTGGACTACCTCTCAAGAGACCCAGTACTTC; CDR3aa: CASKEVWTTSQETQYF
abundance: -; j_gene: TRBJ2-3; len: 15; d_gene: -; v_gene: TRBV19; CDR3nt: TGTGCCAGTTCCCCCTTTGGCAGGAACATTGATACGCAGTATTTT; CDR3aa: CASSPFGRNIDTQYF
abundance: -; j_gene: TRBJ2-3; len: 12; d_gene: -; v_gene: TRBV9; CDR3nt: TGTGCCAGCAGCGTGCAGTCAGATACGCAGTATTTT; CDR3aa: CASSVQSDTQYF
abundance: -; j_gene: TRBJ2-7; len: 15; d_gene: TRBD2; v_gene: TRBV7-9; CDR3nt: TGTGCCAGCAGCTTGATAGGTCGGGAGGCCCGCGAGCAGTACTTC; CDR3aa: CASSLIGREAREQYF
abundance: -; j_gene: TRBJ1-5; len: 15; d_gene: -; v_gene: TRBV19; CDR3nt: TGTGCCAGTAGTATGGTGACAGTCCGCAATCAGCCCCAGCATTTT; CDR3aa: CASSMVTVRNQPQHF
abundance: -; j_gene: TRBJ2-3; len: 15; d_gene: TRBD2; v_gene: TRBV4-3; CDR3nt: TGCGCCAGCAGCCCTAGCGGGGAAAGGGGCGATACGCAGTATTTT; CDR3aa: CASSPSGERGDTQYF
abundance: -; j_gene: TRBJ2-3; len: 14; d_gene: TRBD2; v_gene: TRBV2; CDR3nt: TGTGCCAGCAAATTTAGCGGGAGCCAAGATACGCAGTATTTT; CDR3aa: CASKFSGSQDTQYF
abundance: -; j_gene: TRBJ2-5; len: 12; d_gene: TRBD2; v_gene: TRBV27; CDR3nt: TGTGCCATTGGGACTAGCGGGAGGGTTCTGTACTTC; CDR3aa: CAIGTSGRVLYF
abundance: -; j_gene: TRBJ1-4; len: 15; d_gene: TRBD1; v_gene: TRBV6-1; CDR3nt: TGTGCCAGCAGCGGGCTACAGGGGTCTTTTGAAAAACTGTTTTTT; CDR3aa: CASSGLQGSFEKLFF
abundance: -; j_gene: TRBJ1-2; len: 14; d_gene: -; v_gene: TRBV5-1; CDR3nt: TGCGCCAGCAGCTTGGACAGCTTTAACTATGGCTACACCTTC; CDR3aa: CASSLDSFNYGYTF
abundance: -; j_gene: TRBJ1-3; len: 14; d_gene: -; v_gene: TRBV5-6; CDR3nt: TGTGCCAGCAGCTACGACAGCTCTGGAAACACCATATATTTT; CDR3aa: CASSYDSSGNTIYF
abundance: -; j_gene: TRBJ1-1; len: 17; d_gene: -; v_gene: TRBV28; CDR3nt: TGTGCCAGCAGCAACCAACTAGCACCCGACCTGAACACTGAAGCTTTCTTT; CDR3aa: CASSNQLAPDLNTEAFF
abundance: once; j_gene: TRBJ1-4; len: 14; d_gene: -; v_gene: TRBV25-1; CDR3nt: TGTGCCAGCAGTGATCCTAGGGCGGGTGACAAACTGTTTTTT; CDR3aa: CASSDPRAGDKLFF
abundance: -; j_gene: TRBJ2-7; len: 15; d_gene: TRBD2; v_gene: TRBV7-2; CDR3nt: TGTGCCAGCAGCTTATATTCCGGGGGGACCTACGAGCAGTACTTC; CDR3aa: CASSLYSGGTYEQYF
abundance: -; j_gene: TRBJ2-2; len: 15; d_gene: -; v_gene: TRBV10-2; CDR3nt: TGCGCCAGCAGTGATGGCTCACCCGGGGGCGGGGAGCTGTTTTTT; CDR3aa: CASSDGSPGGGELFF
abundance: few; j_gene: TRBJ2-2; len: 16; d_gene: -; v_gene: TRBV5-4; CDR3nt: TGTGCCAGCAGCCGTTCTATCGCTTTGAACACCGGGGAGCTGTTTTTT; CDR3aa: CASSRSIALNTGELFF
abundance: -; j_gene: TRBJ2-7; len: 13; d_gene: -; v_gene: TRBV30; CDR3nt: TGTGCCTGGACAATAGGGGAAAGGTACGAGCAGTACTTC; CDR3aa: CAWTIGERYEQYF
abundance: -; j_gene: TRBJ2-1; len: 16; d_gene: -; v_gene: TRBV27; CDR3nt: TGTGCCAGCAAGAACTTTTATGCCGCCTCCTACAATGAGCAGTTCTTC; CDR3aa: CASKNFYAASYNEQFF
abundance: -; j_gene: TRBJ2-7; len: 14; d_gene: TRBD1; v_gene: TRBV5-6; CDR3nt: TGTGCCAGCAGCTTCGGGACAGGGGTGGCCGAGCAGTACTTC; CDR3aa: CASSFGTGVAEQYF
abundance: -; j_gene: TRBJ2-7; len: 13; d_gene: TRBD2; v_gene: TRBV11-3; CDR3nt: TGTGCCAGCAGCTTGTCGGGGGGGTACGAGCAGTACTTC; CDR3aa: CASSLSGGYEQYF
abundance: -; j_gene: TRBJ1-2; len: 13; d_gene: -; v_gene: TRBV4-1; CDR3nt: TGCGCCAGCAGCCAAGATTCAGGCTATGGCTACACCTTC; CDR3aa: CASSQDSGYGYTF
abundance: -; j_gene: TRBJ2-5; len: 15; d_gene: -; v_gene: TRBV5-5; CDR3nt: TGTGCCAGCAGCCCACCCCCCCAGGGGCGAGAGACCCAGTACTTC; CDR3aa: CASSPPPQGRETQYF
abundance: -; j_gene: TRBJ2-1; len: 15; d_gene: TRBD2; v_gene: TRBV19; CDR3nt: TGTGCCAGTAGTATTGGGACTAGCGGTTACAATGAGCAGTTCTTC; CDR3aa: CASSIGTSGYNEQFF
abundance: -; j_gene: TRBJ2-2; len: 13; d_gene: -; v_gene: TRBV7-2; CDR3nt: TGTGCCAGCAGCTTTGTCGACACCGGGGAGCTGTTTTTT; CDR3aa: CASSFVDTGELFF